The rows below give T cell receptor beta chains drawn from one sample of a study of regulatory T cells. Only in-frame clones appear in the TCRdb table, and some are missing; sequencing was by immunoSEQ multiplex PCR. The sample lists some 15,000 clones; around 83% were seen once. The material sequenced was conventional CD4+ T cells sorted from blood. The receptors stem from a person aged 25 to 39 with CD3G deficiency. The CDR3 runs from the conserved cysteine through the conserved F or W. A D gene is named only where the DNA matches it firmly. The size field is filled for only some rows; it gives once, few, many or a size class.

J: TRBJ1-4
size: .
D: .
V: TRBV28
DNA: TGTGCCAGCAGTGCTGCGCTTCTCAATGAAAAACTGTTTTTT
CDR3: CASSAALLNEKLFF

J: TRBJ2-7
size: .
D: TRBD2
V: TRBV7-9
DNA: TGTGCCAGCAGCTTGGCGGGGGGCAGGGAGCAGTACTTC
CDR3: CASSLAGGREQYF

J: TRBJ1-6
size: .
D: .
V: TRBV28
DNA: TGTGCCAGCAGGGGGACGAGCTCCTATAATTCACCCCTCCACTTT
CDR3: CASRGTSSYNSPLHF

J: TRBJ1-2
size: few
D: TRBD1
V: TRBV6-1
DNA: TGTGCCAGCAGTCGACAGGGGGAAACGAGCTATGGCTACACCTTC
CDR3: CASSRQGETSYGYTF

J: TRBJ2-3
size: .
D: .
V: TRBV6-1
DNA: TGTGCCAGCAGTGCACAGGGGACTTTACTCACAGATACGCAGTATTTT
CDR3: CASSAQGTLLTDTQYF

J: TRBJ2-7
size: .
D: .
V: TRBV11-2
DNA: TGTGCCAGCAGCATAGCGACAGGCTCCTACGAGCAGTACTTC
CDR3: CASSIATGSYEQYF

J: TRBJ2-3
size: .
D: TRBD1
V: TRBV29-1
DNA: TGCAGCGTTGTTTTAAGGGGGCGAACAGATACGCAGTATTTT
CDR3: CSVVLRGRTDTQYF

J: TRBJ2-5
size: .
D: TRBD2
V: TRBV7-9
DNA: TGTGCCAGCAGTCGGCGGGCTAGCGGGAGGGCCGGGGAAGAGACCCAGTACTTC
CDR3: CASSRRASGRAGEETQYF

J: TRBJ2-6
size: few
D: .
V: TRBV5-1
DNA: TGCGCCAGCAGCTTGAGAGGGGACTCCGCAAATTCTGGGGCCAACGTCCTGACTTTC
CDR3: CASSLRGDSANSGANVLTF

J: TRBJ1-1
size: .
D: .
V: TRBV18
DNA: TGTGCCAGCTCACCAGTCGCTGGGATTGAAGCTTTCTTT
CDR3: CASSPVAGIEAFF

J: TRBJ2-1
size: .
D: TRBD1
V: TRBV6-1
DNA: TGTGCCAGCAGTGAACTCGGGACAGGGTTTAATGAGCAGTTCTTC
CDR3: CASSELGTGFNEQFF

J: TRBJ2-3
size: .
D: TRBD2
V: TRBV4-1
DNA: TGCGCCAGCAGCCAAGGATCTAGCGGGAAAGGACGCACAGATACGCAGTATTTT
CDR3: CASSQGSSGKGRTDTQYF

J: TRBJ2-1
size: .
D: .
V: TRBV6-6
DNA: TGTGCCAGCAGTTACTATGGGGGGGCCCGGTTCTTC
CDR3: CASSYYGGARFF

J: TRBJ2-2
size: .
D: .
V: TRBV7-2
DNA: TGTGCCAGCAGCCTCTGGGGGGCTTACGGGGAGCTGTTTTTT
CDR3: CASSLWGAYGELFF

J: TRBJ2-7
size: .
D: TRBD1
V: TRBV27
DNA: TGTGCCAGCAGTACCCGGGACAGATTACTTAGCTCCTACGAGCAGTACTTC
CDR3: CASSTRDRLLSSYEQYF

J: TRBJ2-1
size: .
D: .
V: TRBV19
DNA: TGTGCCAGTAGTATGGTTAGAGGTCTAAAGCAGTTCTTC
CDR3: CASSMVRGLKQFF

J: TRBJ1-2
size: few
D: .
V: TRBV5-1
DNA: TGCGCCAGCAGCCCTGCCCCAGACGGGCACTATGGCTACACCTTC
CDR3: CASSPAPDGHYGYTF

J: TRBJ2-1
size: .
D: .
V: TRBV28
DNA: TGTGCCAGCACCAGGGTGGGACAAGACAACAATGAGCAGTTCTTC
CDR3: CASTRVGQDNNEQFF

J: TRBJ2-6
size: .
D: TRBD1
V: TRBV5-1
DNA: TGCGCCAGCAGCTTTGGGGGACAGAGCTCTGGGGCCAACGTCCTGGCTTTC
CDR3: CASSFGGQSSGANVLAF

J: TRBJ2-7
size: .
D: .
V: TRBV18
DNA: TGTGCCAGCTCACCACAAAGGGCCAGCATCTTCCGCTCCTACGAGCAGTACTTC
CDR3: CASSPQRASIFRSYEQYF

J: TRBJ2-1
size: .
D: .
V: TRBV27
DNA: TGTGCCAGCAGTTTAGGCAGGGGTACTGTCAATGAGCAGTTCTTC
CDR3: CASSLGRGTVNEQFF

J: TRBJ1-6
size: .
D: .
V: TRBV7-8
DNA: TGTGCCAGCAGCTGGAGTACTGTTAATTCACCCCTCCACTTT
CDR3: CASSWSTVNSPLHF

J: TRBJ1-1
size: .
D: .
V: TRBV19
DNA: TGTGCCAGTAGTATACAGGGGAGAAACACTGAAGCTTTCTTT
CDR3: CASSIQGRNTEAFF

J: TRBJ2-7
size: .
D: .
V: TRBV11-2
DNA: TGTGCCAGCAGCCCTGAAGCTCTCTCCTACGAGCAGTACTTC
CDR3: CASSPEALSYEQYF

J: TRBJ1-4
size: .
D: TRBD1
V: TRBV28
DNA: TGTGCCAGCAGTTTACGGACAGGCTTTAATGAAAAACTGTTTTTT
CDR3: CASSLRTGFNEKLFF

J: TRBJ2-7
size: .
D: .
V: TRBV6-1
DNA: TGTGCCAGCAGTGAAGCCATGGGTAGAGTTGCTTACGAGCAGTACTTC
CDR3: CASSEAMGRVAYEQYF

J: TRBJ1-1
size: once
D: .
V: TRBV5-1
DNA: TGCGCCAGCAGCCCCTACGGGAACACTGAAGCTTTCTTT
CDR3: CASSPYGNTEAFF

J: TRBJ1-1
size: .
D: .
V: TRBV28
DNA: TGTGCCAGCAGTTTTAACAGGGAGGGCACTGAAGCTTTCTTT
CDR3: CASSFNREGTEAFF

J: TRBJ1-1
size: .
D: TRBD1
V: TRBV28
DNA: TGTGCCGCCTCCAGGGGGCTCACTGAAGCTTTCTTT
CDR3: CAASRGLTEAFF

J: TRBJ2-7
size: .
D: TRBD2
V: TRBV18
DNA: TGTGCCAGCTCACTTAGCGGGAGGGCCTCCTACGAGCAGTACTTC
CDR3: CASSLSGRASYEQYF

J: TRBJ1-5
size: once
D: .
V: TRBV28
DNA: TGTGCCAGCAGTTGGGGTCCCGATCAGCCCCAGCATTTT
CDR3: CASSWGPDQPQHF

J: TRBJ2-2
size: .
D: .
V: TRBV19
DNA: TGTGCCAGTAGTTTATGGGAGACCCCCGGGGAGCTGTTTTTT
CDR3: CASSLWETPGELFF

J: TRBJ1-5
size: .
D: .
V: TRBV19
DNA: TGTGCCAGTGCGGGGGGAAGGGGCAATCAGCCCCAGCATTTT
CDR3: CASAGGRGNQPQHF

J: TRBJ2-5
size: .
D: .
V: TRBV7-9
DNA: TGTGCCAGCAGCAAAGGGGCCCTCCAAGAGACCCAGTACTTC
CDR3: CASSKGALQETQYF

J: TRBJ2-3
size: .
D: .
V: TRBV18
DNA: TGTGCCAGCTCAGCTCTTAGGGCAGATACGCAGTATTTT
CDR3: CASSALRADTQYF

J: TRBJ2-7
size: .
D: TRBD2
V: TRBV28
DNA: TGTGCCAGCAGTTTGGGGTTAGCGGGGGGTTACGAGCAGTACTTC
CDR3: CASSLGLAGGYEQYF

J: TRBJ1-2
size: .
D: TRBD1
V: TRBV28
DNA: TGTGCCAGCAGTTCCCCGGGGGACAGGGGCTATGGCTACACCTTC
CDR3: CASSSPGDRGYGYTF

J: TRBJ1-2
size: few
D: TRBD1
V: TRBV7-2
DNA: TGTGCCAGCAGCCTTTCTACAGGGGCTAACTATGGCTACACCTTC
CDR3: CASSLSTGANYGYTF

J: TRBJ2-3
size: .
D: .
V: TRBV7-9
DNA: TGTGCCAGCAGCCCGGAGGGGCTCGGCACAGATACGCAGTATTTT
CDR3: CASSPEGLGTDTQYF

J: TRBJ2-7
size: .
D: TRBD1
V: TRBV18
DNA: TGTGCCAGCTCACCTCGGACAGGGGTCGAGCAGTACTTC
CDR3: CASSPRTGVEQYF

J: TRBJ1-1
size: once
D: .
V: TRBV6-1
DNA: TGTGCCAGCAGTTTCTTCGGGGGGAACACTGAAGCTTTCTTT
CDR3: CASSFFGGNTEAFF

J: TRBJ1-1
size: .
D: .
V: TRBV7-9
DNA: TGTGCCAGCAGCTCAACACTGGACAGAAATGAAGCTTTCTTT
CDR3: CASSSTLDRNEAFF

J: TRBJ2-7
size: .
D: .
V: TRBV11-2
DNA: TGTGCCAGCAGCTTAGGCCGTCAGTCCTACGAGCAGTACTTC
CDR3: CASSLGRQSYEQYF

J: TRBJ1-2
size: .
D: .
V: TRBV6-6
DNA: TGTGCCAGCAGTGTAAAAGGGGGGGGGCTAAACTATGGCTACACCTTC
CDR3: CASSVKGGGLNYGYTF

J: TRBJ1-1
size: .
D: .
V: TRBV6-1
DNA: TGTGCCAGCAGTGATAGGAGGGCGGTGAACACTGAAGCTTTCTTT
CDR3: CASSDRRAVNTEAFF

J: TRBJ1-2
size: .
D: TRBD1
V: TRBV14
DNA: TGTGCCAGCAGCCAGACTCGACAGGGTGGCGGCTACACCTTC
CDR3: CASSQTRQGGGYTF

J: TRBJ1-1
size: .
D: TRBD1
V: TRBV19
DNA: TGTGCCAGTAGAAACAGGGGGATGAACACTGAAGCTTTCTTT
CDR3: CASRNRGMNTEAFF

J: TRBJ1-2
size: .
D: .
V: TRBV28
DNA: TGTGCCAGCAGCTACCAGACAATTAACTATGGCTACACCTTC
CDR3: CASSYQTINYGYTF

J: TRBJ1-3
size: .
D: .
V: TRBV18
DNA: TGTGCCAGCTCACCTGTGGCAGAAGCCCACTCTGGAAACACCATATATTTT
CDR3: CASSPVAEAHSGNTIYF

J: TRBJ2-2
size: .
D: .
V: TRBV19
DNA: TGTGCCAGTAGCCTTTCGGGCACCGGGGAGCTGTTTTTT
CDR3: CASSLSGTGELFF

J: TRBJ1-2
size: few
D: .
V: TRBV6-5
DNA: TGTGCCAGCAGTGAAGGGCGAGGCTACACCTTC
CDR3: CASSEGRGYTF

J: TRBJ2-3
size: .
D: .
V: TRBV5-1
DNA: TGCGCCAGCAGCTTGGCCAGGGACTCCACAGATACGCAGTATTTT
CDR3: CASSLARDSTDTQYF

J: TRBJ1-6
size: .
D: .
V: TRBV6-1
DNA: TGTGCCAGCAGTGGGACTCACGGCCCGGCACCCCTCCACTTT
CDR3: CASSGTHGPAPLHF

J: TRBJ2-4
size: .
D: TRBD1
V: TRBV11-2
DNA: TGTGCCAGCAGCTCCGGGACAGGGGAAAACATTCAGTACTTC
CDR3: CASSSGTGENIQYF